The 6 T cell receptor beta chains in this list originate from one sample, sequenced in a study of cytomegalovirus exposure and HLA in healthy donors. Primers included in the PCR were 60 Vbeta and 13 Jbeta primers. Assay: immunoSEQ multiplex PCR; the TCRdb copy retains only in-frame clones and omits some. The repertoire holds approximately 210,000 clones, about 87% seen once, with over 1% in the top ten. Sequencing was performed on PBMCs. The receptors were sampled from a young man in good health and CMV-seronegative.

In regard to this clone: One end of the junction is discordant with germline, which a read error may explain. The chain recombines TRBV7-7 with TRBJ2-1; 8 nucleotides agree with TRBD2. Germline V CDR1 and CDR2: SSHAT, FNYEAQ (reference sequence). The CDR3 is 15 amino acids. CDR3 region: CASSLVGTRGDEQFF. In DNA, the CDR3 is TGTGCTAGCAGCTTAGTTGGGACTAGAGGCGATGAGCAGTTCTTC.

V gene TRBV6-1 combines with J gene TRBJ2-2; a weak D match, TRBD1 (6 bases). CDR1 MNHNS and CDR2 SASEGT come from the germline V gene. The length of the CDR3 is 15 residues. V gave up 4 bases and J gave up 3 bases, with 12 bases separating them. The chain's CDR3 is CASSVLTGYTGELFF. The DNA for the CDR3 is TGTGCCAGCAGTGTACTCACAGGGTACACCGGGGAGCTGTTTTTT.

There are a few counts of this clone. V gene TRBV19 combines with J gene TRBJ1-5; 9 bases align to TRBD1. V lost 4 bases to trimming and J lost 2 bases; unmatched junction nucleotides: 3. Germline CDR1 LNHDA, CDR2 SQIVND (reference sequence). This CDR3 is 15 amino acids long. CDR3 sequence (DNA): TGTGCCAGTAGTAGGGACAGGGTCGGCAATCAGCCCCAGCATTTT. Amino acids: CASSRDRVGNQPQHF.

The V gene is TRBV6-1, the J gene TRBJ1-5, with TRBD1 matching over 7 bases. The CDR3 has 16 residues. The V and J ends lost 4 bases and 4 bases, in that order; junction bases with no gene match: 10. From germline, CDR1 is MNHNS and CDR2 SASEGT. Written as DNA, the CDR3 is TGTGCCAGCAGTGCACTCCTGACAGGGCAGAATCAGCCCCAGCATTTT. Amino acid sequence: CASSALLTGQNQPQHF.

The CDR3 reads CASTHRPTSKAEAFF. Here the CDR3 DNA reads TGTGCCAGTACCCACAGGCCGACCTCGAAGGCTGAAGCTTTCTTT. V is TRBV19 and J is TRBJ1-1, with D perhaps matching TRBD1 (5 bases). The CDR3 contains 15 residues. The germline gives CDR1 LNHDA, CDR2 SQIVND (reference sequence). The V and J ends lost 7 bases and 6 bases respectively, with 21 bases between them.

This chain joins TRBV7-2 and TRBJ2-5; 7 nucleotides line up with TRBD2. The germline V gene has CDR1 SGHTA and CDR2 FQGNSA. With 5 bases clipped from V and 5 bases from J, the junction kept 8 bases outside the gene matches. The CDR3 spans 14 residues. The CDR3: CASSQYDGRETQYF. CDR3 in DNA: TGTGCCAGCAGCCAGTACGACGGGAGGGAGACCCAGTACTTC.